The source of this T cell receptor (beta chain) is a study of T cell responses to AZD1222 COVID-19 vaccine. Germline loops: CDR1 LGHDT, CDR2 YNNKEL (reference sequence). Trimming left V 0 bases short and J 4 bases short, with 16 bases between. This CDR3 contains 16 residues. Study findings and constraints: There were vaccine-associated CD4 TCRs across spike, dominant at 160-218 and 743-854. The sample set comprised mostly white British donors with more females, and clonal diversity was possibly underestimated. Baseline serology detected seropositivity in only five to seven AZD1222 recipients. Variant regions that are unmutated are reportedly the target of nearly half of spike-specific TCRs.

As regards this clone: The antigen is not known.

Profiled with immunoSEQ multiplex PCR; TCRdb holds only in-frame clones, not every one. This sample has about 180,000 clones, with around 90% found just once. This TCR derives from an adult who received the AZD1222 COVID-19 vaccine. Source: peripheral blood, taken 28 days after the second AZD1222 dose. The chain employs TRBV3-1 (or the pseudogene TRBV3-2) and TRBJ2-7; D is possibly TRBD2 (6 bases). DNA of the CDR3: TGTGCCAGCAGCCAAGATCTCCTAGCGAGGAGGTACGAGCAGTACTTC. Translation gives CASSQDLLARRYEQYF.